The sequence of this TCR beta chain was determined in a study of cytomegalovirus exposure and HLA in healthy donors. CDR1 is MNHEY and CDR2 is SMNVEV in the germline V gene (reference sequence). J gave up 6 bases and V 0 bases, and 7 bases lay outside the gene matches. The CDR3 is made up of 15 amino acids. The table came from immunoSEQ multiplex PCR; TCRdb's copy has only in-frame clones and leaves some out. Of roughly 140,000 clones in the sample, approximately 88% are singletons; the top ten hold 3% to 3.5%. Sequencing was performed on PBMCs. This clonotype was sampled from a young woman in good health and CMV-seropositive. J is TRBJ2-7 and V is TRBV27, with 8 bases aligning to TRBD1. DNA of the CDR3: TGTGCCAGCAGTTTATCTTACAGGGGGTGCGGCGAGCAGTACTTC. This codes for CASSLSYRGCGEQYF.